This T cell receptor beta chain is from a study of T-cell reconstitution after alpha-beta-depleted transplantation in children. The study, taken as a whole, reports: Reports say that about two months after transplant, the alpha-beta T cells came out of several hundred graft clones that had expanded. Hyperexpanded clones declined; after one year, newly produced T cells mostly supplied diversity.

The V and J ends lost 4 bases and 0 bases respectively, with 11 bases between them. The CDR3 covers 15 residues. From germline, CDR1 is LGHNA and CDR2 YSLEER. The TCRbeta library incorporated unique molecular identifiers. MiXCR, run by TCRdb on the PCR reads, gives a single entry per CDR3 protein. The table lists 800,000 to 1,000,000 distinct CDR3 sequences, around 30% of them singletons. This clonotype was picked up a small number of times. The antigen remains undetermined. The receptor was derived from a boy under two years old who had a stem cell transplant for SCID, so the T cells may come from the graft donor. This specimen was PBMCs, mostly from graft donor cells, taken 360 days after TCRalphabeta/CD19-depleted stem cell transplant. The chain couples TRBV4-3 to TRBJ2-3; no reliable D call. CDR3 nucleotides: TGCGCCAGCAGCCCGAGACAACGAAGCACAGATACGCAGTATTTT. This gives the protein CASSPRQRSTDTQYF.